This TCR beta chain stems from a study of control samples from healthy donors and cancer patients. V shed 3 bases and J shed 4 bases, with 12 bases lying between them. Germline loops: CDR1 MNHEY, CDR2 SVGAGI. The CDR3 totals 14 residues. This clone was recorded a few times. Profiling relied on immunoSEQ multiplex PCR, and the TCRdb table lists in-frame clones only, not all of them. The repertoire holds 55,000 to 70,000 clones, with approximately 90% as singletons. The sample comprised PBMCs. This sequence originates from a man younger than 45 with colorectal cancer. The chain links TRBV6-5 to TRBJ1-2, with D unresolved. CDR3 amino acids: CASSYKRTLYGYTF. The CDR3 DNA is TGTGCCAGCAGTTATAAACGTACTCTCTATGGCTACACCTTC.